The 17 T cell receptor beta chains below all came from one sample that was sequenced in a study of Ad26.COV2.S vaccination and SARS-CoV-2 variants. Described treatment: roughly 19 received Ad26.COV2.S at low or high dose, single or two shots; roughly five received placebo; per-sample allocation not given. The samples were gathered on day 63 after the first injection of vaccine or placebo. This table comes from immunoSEQ multiplex PCR, and its TCRdb copy is limited to in-frame clones, with some not included. The sample contains around 250,000 clones, around nine tenths of which appear only once. The sequencing used peripheral blood, collected in a trial of Ad26.COV2.S vaccine versus placebo. These receptors were taken from a person aged 18-60 years who received the Ad26.COV2.S COVID-19 vaccine or a placebo.

The CDR3 DNA reads as TGTGCCAGCAGCCACGCGGACCCGTCGAGCTCTGGAAACACCATATATTTT. Translated: CASSHADPSSSGNTIYF. The chain combines TRBV4-2 with TRBJ1-3; no firm D call. Germline CDR1 LGHNA, CDR2 YNFKEQ. V shed 3 bases and J shed 0 bases, with 15 bases lying between them. This CDR3 contains 17 residues.

The V and J genes are TRBV19 and TRBJ1-1; D is possibly TRBD1 (5 bases). Germline V gives CDR1 LNHDA, CDR2 SQIVND (reference sequence). The CDR3 totals 16 residues. V was pared by 7 bases and J by 2 bases, with 20 bases between. CDR3 bases: TGTGCCAGTATGAGGGGCCCGCCCCCCAAAAACACTGAAGCTTTCTTT. It yields the protein CASMRGPPPKNTEAFF. Looking up the rest from reference TRBV19 and TRBJ1-1 gives the full variable domain: DGGITQSPKYLFRKEGQNVTLSCEQNLNHDAMYWYRQDPGQGLRLIYYSQIVNDFQKGDIAEGYSVSREKKESFPLTVTSAQKNPTAFYLCASMRGPPPKNTEAFFGQGTRLTVV.

The rearrangement uses TRBV5-4 and TRBJ1-6, with D tentatively TRBD1 (6 bases). This CDR3 comprises 14 residues. Trimming cost V 5 bases and J 13 bases, with 19 bases left between them. Germline loops: CDR1 SGHNT, CDR2 YYREEE (reference sequence). CDR3 region: CASSTFQGFNPLHF. In DNA form, the CDR3 reads TGTGCCAGCAGTACGTTTCAGGGGTTCAATCCCCTCCACTTT.

This clone occurred a few times. The chain is built from TRBV19 and TRBJ2-6, with D hard to call. CDR1 and CDR2 from the germline V gene are LNHDA and SQIVND (reference sequence). Trimming left V 3 bases short and J 1 base short, with 4 bases between. CDR3 length equals 14 residues. For the CDR3, the DNA is TGTGCCAGTAGTATCCAGTCTGGGGCCAACGTCCTGACTTTC. Translated, it gives CASSIQSGANVLTF.

The chain uses TRBV2 and TRBJ2-7; no clear D. Germline CDR1 and CDR2: SNHLY and FYNNEI. V gave up 3 bases and J gave up 5 bases, with 14 bases separating them. The CDR3 contains 14 residues. CDR3 residues: CASSDGKGWDEQYF. The DNA for the CDR3 is TGTGCCAGCAGTGATGGGAAAGGCTGGGACGAGCAGTACTTC. Combining the CDR3 with reference TRBV2 and TRBJ2-7 gives the whole variable domain EPEVTQTPSHQVTQMGQEVILRCVPISNHLYFYWYRQILGQKVEFLVSFYNNEISEKSEIFDDQFSVERPDGSNFTLKIRSTKLEDSAMYFCASSDGKGWDEQYFGPGTRLTVT.

J is TRBJ2-1 and V is TRBV7-8; tentative D call: TRBD2 (7 bases). The CDR3 has 16 amino acids. V was trimmed by 5 bases and J by 4 bases, leaving 18 bases between them. Germline CDR1 and CDR2: SGHVS and FQNEAQ. The CDR3 coding sequence is TGTGCCAGCAGCCGGGATCCGGGGGGCGCTTACAATGAGCAGTTCTTC. It yields the protein CASSRDPGGAYNEQFF.

This rearrangement joins TRBV27 to TRBJ2-5; 11 bases are a match to TRBD2. J gave up 6 bases and V 5 bases, and 11 bases lay outside the gene matches. Germline V gene lookup returns CDR1 MNHEY and CDR2 SMNVEV (reference sequence). This CDR3 region has 16 residues. CDR3 DNA sequence: TGTGCCAGCAGTCCGGGACTAGCGGAGGGAGGGAAGACCCAGTACTTC. Amino acid sequence: CASSPGLAEGGKTQYF.

The chain is built from TRBV27 and TRBJ1-5; no firm D call. V was clipped by 5 bases and J by 0 bases, with 8 bases between them. CDR1 is MNHEY, CDR2 SMNVEV, per germline (reference sequence). There are 14 residues in the CDR3. The CDR3 DNA is TGTGCCAGCAGTCCCCGTACTAGCAATCAGCCCCAGCATTTT. The encoded protein is CASSPRTSNQPQHF.

This clone was picked up one time. The chain uses TRBV7-9 and TRBJ2-3; D is uncertain. Germline V gene data show CDR1 as SEHNR and CDR2 as FQNEAQ (reference sequence). The CDR3 is made up of 14 amino acids. Trimming took off 5 bases at V and 2 bases at J, with 11 bases between the two ends. Here the CDR3 reads CASSPRESTDTQYF. The CDR3 nucleotides read TGTGCCAGCAGCCCTAGAGAGTCCACAGATACGCAGTATTTT. Drawing the rest from reference TRBV7-9 and TRBJ2-3, the complete variable domain is DTGVSQNPRHKITKRGQNVTFRCDPISEHNRLYWYRQTLGQGPEFLTYFQNEAQLEKSRLLSDRFSAERPKGSFSTLEIQRTEQGDSAMYLCASSPRESTDTQYFGPGTRLTVL.

The J gene is TRBJ1-1, the V gene TRBV7-9; D not resolved. This CDR3 is built from 14 residues. Per the germline V gene, CDR1 is SEHNR and CDR2 is FQNEAQ (reference sequence). With 5 bases removed from V and 0 bases from J, the gap between germline ends came to 10 bases. The CDR3, as DNA: TGTGCCAGCAGCAGAGACATCCTGAACACTGAAGCTTTCTTT. It encodes CASSRDILNTEAFF. Variable domain in full (rest from reference TRBV7-9 and TRBJ1-1): DTGVSQNPRHKITKRGQNVTFRCDPISEHNRLYWYRQTLGQGPEFLTYFQNEAQLEKSRLLSDRFSAERPKGSFSTLEIQRTEQGDSAMYLCASSRDILNTEAFFGQGTRLTVV.

CDR3 in amino acids: CASSPGLAGVEETQYF. DNA for the CDR3: TGTGCCAGCAGCCCGGGACTAGCGGGAGTTGAAGAGACCCAGTACTTC. The chain recombines TRBV5-4 with TRBJ2-5; 14 bases align to TRBD2. CDR3 size: 16 residues. Germline CDR1 is SGHNT and CDR2 is YYREEE (reference sequence). V dropped 4 bases and J dropped 3; count of bases not matched to a gene: 5.

The J gene is TRBJ2-1, the V gene TRBV14; no firm D call. V was clipped by 1 base and J by 8 bases, with 6 bases between them. CDR1 is SGHDN, CDR2 FVKESK, per germline. The CDR3 contains 12 residues. The CDR3 bases are TGTGCCAGCAGCCAAGGACTCTATGAGCAGTTCTTC. Protein sequence: CASSQGLYEQFF.

This chain joins TRBV13 and TRBJ2-1; 12 bases fit TRBD2. Germline V gives CDR1 PRHDT, CDR2 FYEKMQ (reference sequence). Unmatched junction bases numbered 8, after V lost 10 bases and J lost 4 bases. This CDR3 has 15 residues. CDR3 in DNA: TGTGCCACCTTAAGGACTAGCGGGACATACAATGAGCAGTTCTTC. Translation gives CATLRTSGTYNEQFF.

The rearrangement uses TRBV4-3 and TRBJ2-2; D not resolved. Germline-derived CDR1 and CDR2 are LGHNA and YSLEER. This CDR3 comprises 19 residues. V shed 0 bases and J shed 1 base, with 18 bases lying between them. This CDR3 is CASSQETTLTPLNTGELFF. The CDR3 bases are TGCGCCAGCAGCCAAGAAACGACCTTGACACCCTTGAACACCGGGGAGCTGTTTTTT.

The chain joins TRBV7-3 to TRBJ2-2; 12 bases are a match to TRBD2. Germline CDR1 reads SGHTA; CDR2 reads FQGTGA. The CDR3 is made up of 15 amino acids. V lost 4 bases, J lost 7 bases, and 4 bases stayed unmatched. CDR3 sequence: CASSSSGRAFGELFF. As DNA, the CDR3 is TGTGCCAGCAGCTCTAGCGGGAGGGCCTTCGGGGAGCTGTTTTTT.

The rearrangement uses TRBV6-2 or TRBV6-3 and TRBJ2-5; D call uncertain. The V end lost 2 bases, the J end lost 4 bases, and 8 bases lay between the germline ends. The CDR3 runs 13 residues. CDR1 and CDR2 (germline): MNHEY, SVGEGT. CDR3 amino acids: CASSYNTGETQYF. The CDR3 DNA follows: TGTGCCAGCAGTTACAATACCGGAGAGACCCAGTACTTC.

This chain links TRBV7-2 with TRBJ1-2, with 7 bases lining up with TRBD1. This CDR3 contains 16 residues. CDR1 and CDR2 (germline): SGHTA, FQGNSA. Trimming took 0 bases from V and 8 from J; bases not matched to a gene: 12. The CDR3 DNA is TGTGCCAGCAGCTTAGCGTCGGCCAGGGGGACCGGCGGCTACACCTTC. It encodes CASSLASARGTGGYTF.